These 31 T cell receptor beta chains originate from one sample sequenced in a study of T cell responses to AZD1222 COVID-19 vaccine. The assay was immunoSEQ multiplex PCR, and TCRdb's table has in-frame clones only and misses some. The table records about 93,000 clones, approximately 86% of them present only once. Specimen: peripheral blood, collected on day 0 of AZD1222 vaccination. Every receptor here comes from an adult in good health.

This clone has only a few counts. This chain links TRBV6-1 with TRBJ1-2; D unresolved. The germline gives CDR1 MNHNS, CDR2 SASEGT. The V end lost 2 bases, the J end lost 5 bases, and 6 bases lay between the germline ends. The CDR3 length is 12 residues. The CDR3 bases are TGTGCCAGCAGTGAAACGGGTTATGGCTACACCTTC. Its protein is CASSETGYGYTF.

CDR3 residues: CASSSIMGTVTEAFF. CDR3 in DNA: TGTGCCAGCAGCTCCATTATGGGGACAGTTACTGAAGCTTTCTTT. The genes are TRBV7-9 and TRBJ1-1; 7 bases are a match to TRBD1. The CDR3 contains 15 residues. Germline CDR1 SEHNR, CDR2 FQNEAQ (reference sequence). V lost 4 bases to trimming and J lost 5 bases; unmatched junction nucleotides: 10. The whole variable domain, filled in from reference TRBV7-9 and TRBJ1-1, reads DTGVSQNPRHKITKRGQNVTFRCDPISEHNRLYWYRQTLGQGPEFLTYFQNEAQLEKSRLLSDRFSAERPKGSFSTLEIQRTEQGDSAMYLCASSSIMGTVTEAFFGQGTRLTVV.

The chain couples TRBV27 to TRBJ1-5; 7 positions agree with TRBD1. This CDR3 is built from 14 residues. J was trimmed by 4 bases and V by 6 bases; bases with no gene match: 6. Per the germline V gene, CDR1 is MNHEY and CDR2 is SMNVEV (reference sequence). CDR3 residues: CASRLGTENQPQHF. In DNA form, the CDR3 reads TGTGCCAGCAGGTTAGGGACAGAGAATCAGCCCCAGCATTTT.

The chain couples TRBV7-2 to TRBJ2-2; D gene ambiguous. The CDR3 is made up of 13 amino acids. Trimming removed 3 bases at V and 4 bases at J, with 6 bases between. In germline, CDR1 is SGHTA, CDR2 FQGNSA. The CDR3 loop is CASSFSLTGELFF. The CDR3, as DNA: TGTGCCAGCAGCTTTTCTCTCACCGGGGAGCTGTTTTTT.

CDR3 sequence: CASSEQVQNVLTF. The CDR3 coding sequence is TGTGCCAGCAGTGAACAGGTACAGAACGTCCTGACTTTC. J is TRBJ2-6 and V is TRBV6-1; D call uncertain. The V end lost 2 bases, the J end lost 10 bases, and 9 bases lay between the germline ends. The CDR3 length is 13 residues. Germline assignment: CDR1 MNHNS and CDR2 SASEGT.

The chain joins TRBV19 to TRBJ1-4, with unresolved D. CDR1 is LNHDA and CDR2 is SQIVND in the germline V gene (reference sequence). The CDR3 spans 15 residues. Trimming cost V 1 base and J 5 bases, with 11 bases left between them. Here the CDR3 DNA reads TGTGCCAGTAGTATAGGACTGCGACAAAATGAAAAACTGTTTTTT. It translates to CASSIGLRQNEKLFF.

J is TRBJ1-5 and V is TRBV19, with D tentatively TRBD1 (5 bases). With 4 bases removed from V and 1 base from J, the gap between germline ends came to 8 bases. The germline CDR1 and CDR2 sequences are LNHDA and SQIVND (reference sequence). The CDR3 length is 14 residues. The CDR3 loop reads CASSTHRSNQPQHF. The CDR3 DNA sequence: TGTGCCAGTAGTACCCACAGGAGCAATCAGCCCCAGCATTTT.

This chain connects TRBV30 to TRBJ1-5; the D is unclear. Trimming left V 0 bases short and J 3 bases short, with 18 bases between. CDR1 is GTSNPN, CDR2 SVGIG, per germline (reference sequence). This CDR3 contains 17 residues. CDR3 coding DNA: TGTGCCTGGAGTGTAAGGGCTCTGGGTGCCAACAATCAGCCCCAGCATTTT. Its protein is CAWSVRALGANNQPQHF. Based on the CDR3 plus reference TRBV30 and TRBJ1-5, the full variable domain is SQTIHQWPATLVQPVGSPLSLECTVEGTSNPNLYWYRQAAGRGLQLLFYSVGIGQISSEVPQNLSASRPQDRQFILSSKKLLLSDSGFYLCAWSVRALGANNQPQHFGDGTRLSIL.

The rearrangement links TRBV19 to TRBJ2-3; D might be TRBD2 (6 bases). The CDR3 is made up of 17 amino acids. The germline gives CDR1 LNHDA, CDR2 SQIVND (reference sequence). Trimming removed 5 bases at V and 3 bases at J, with 21 bases between. The CDR3 coding sequence is TGTGCCAGTAGTGTAAACCCAGGGACTCACGGGACAGATACGCAGTATTTT. It specifies CASSVNPGTHGTDTQYF.

For the CDR3, the DNA is TGTGCCAGCAGCCAATCGACTACAAAAGAGACCCAGTACTTC. It encodes CASSQSTTKETQYF. This chain uses TRBV3-1 (or the pseudogene TRBV3-2) with TRBJ2-5, with D perhaps TRBD2 (5 bases). Germline V CDR1 and CDR2: LGHDT, YNNKEL (reference sequence). V was clipped by 2 bases and J by 3 bases, with 10 bases between them. The CDR3 totals 14 residues.

The rearrangement links TRBV10-3 to TRBJ2-7; 7 bases map to TRBD1. The V gene end was trimmed by 6 bases and the J gene end by 5 bases; junction bases not matched to a gene: 10. This CDR3 is built from 14 residues. Germline V CDR1 and CDR2: ENHRY, SYGVKD. The CDR3 DNA sequence: TGTGCCATCAGCCCGACAGGGTACGACCACGAGCAGTACTTC. Amino acids: CAISPTGYDHEQYF.

This chain connects TRBV6-6 to TRBJ2-7; D might be TRBD2 (7 bases). This CDR3 has 14 amino acids. CDR1 and CDR2 from the germline V gene are MNHNY and SVGAGI (reference sequence). V gave up 7 bases and J gave up 1 base, with 14 bases separating them. CDR3 loop: CASNIAGASYEQYF. The CDR3 DNA is TGTGCCAGCAACATCGCGGGGGCATCCTACGAGCAGTACTTC.

J is TRBJ2-7 and V is TRBV5-1; 11 nucleotides align to TRBD2. CDR1 and CDR2 (germline): SGHRS, YFSETQ. CDR3 length: 18 amino acids. Unmatched junction bases numbered 17, after V lost 3 bases and J lost 6 bases. CDR3 in amino acids: CASSYGTSGRRMGREQYF. The DNA of the CDR3 is TGCGCCAGCAGCTACGGGACTAGCGGTCGTCGGATGGGGCGCGAGCAGTACTTC.

This chain joins TRBV7-8 and TRBJ2-3; a weak D match, TRBD2 (5 bases). CDR3 length: 15 residues. Germline V gene data show CDR1 as SGHVS and CDR2 as FQNEAQ. V shed 2 bases and J shed 0 bases, with 9 bases lying between them. For the CDR3, the DNA is TGTGCCAGCAGCTTATATAGCGCTAGCACAGATACGCAGTATTTT. Translating it yields CASSLYSASTDTQYF.

The chain links TRBV19 to TRBJ1-2, with D possibly matching TRBD1 (6 bases). Per the germline V gene, CDR1 is LNHDA and CDR2 is SQIVND (reference sequence). V lost 7 bases and J 5 bases, leaving 17 bases between the germline ends. The CDR3 has 14 amino acids. The DNA for the CDR3 is TGTGCCAGTACCCTCGTTGGGACATCATATGGCTACACCTTC. Its protein is CASTLVGTSYGYTF.

The chain employs TRBV30 and TRBJ1-1, with 8 bases lining up with TRBD1. V trimming: 1 base; J trimming: 5 bases; junction bases outside the gene matches: 3. Germline values: CDR1 GTSNPN, CDR2 SVGIG (reference sequence). There are 13 residues in the CDR3. This chain's CDR3 is CAWSGDRGTEAFF. The CDR3 DNA is TGTGCCTGGAGTGGCGACAGGGGAACTGAAGCTTTCTTT. The variable domain in full, with the rest retrieved from reference TRBV30 and TRBJ1-1, is SQTIHQWPATLVQPVGSPLSLECTVEGTSNPNLYWYRQAAGRGLQLLFYSVGIGQISSEVPQNLSASRPQDRQFILSSKKLLLSDSGFYLCAWSGDRGTEAFFGQGTRLTVV.

This chain joins TRBV2 and TRBJ2-2, with D unresolved. The germline gives CDR1 SNHLY, CDR2 FYNNEI. The CDR3 spans 14 residues. Trimming took 0 bases from V and 1 from J, leaving 3 bases between them. The CDR3 here is CASSEAMNTGELFF. The CDR3 region has the DNA TGTGCCAGCAGTGAAGCCATGAACACCGGGGAGCTGTTTTTT.

The rearrangement links TRBV10-3 to TRBJ1-5, with D possibly TRBD1 on 5 matching bases. This CDR3 is 15 amino acids long. Germline CDR1 and CDR2: ENHRY and SYGVKD. Trimming removed 6 bases at V and 1 base at J, with 13 bases between. The CDR3 protein is CAISKSGPSNQPQHF. The CDR3 DNA sequence: TGTGCCATCAGCAAATCGGGACCGAGCAATCAGCCCCAGCATTTT.

This chain uses TRBV9 with TRBJ2-3; TRBD2 agrees at 7 bases. The CDR3 is made up of 15 amino acids. Germline values: CDR1 SGDLS, CDR2 YYNGEE. V was clipped by 0 bases and J by 3 bases; unmatched bases: 4. This CDR3 reads CASSVEGRETDTQYF. The CDR3 coding sequence is TGTGCCAGCAGCGTAGAGGGGAGGGAGACAGATACGCAGTATTTT.

This rearrangement joins TRBV13 to TRBJ1-2; D is possibly TRBD1 (6 bases). Germline loops: CDR1 PRHDT, CDR2 FYEKMQ (reference sequence). The CDR3 is made up of 14 amino acids. V lost 5 bases and J lost 0, with 10 bases in between. CDR3 sequence reads: CASSPGQSNYGYTF. As DNA, the CDR3 is TGTGCCAGCAGCCCTGGACAGTCTAACTATGGCTACACCTTC.

The chain links TRBV6-6 to TRBJ1-6, with D unresolved. Germline V lookup: CDR1 MNHNY, CDR2 SVGAGI (reference sequence). This CDR3 contains 16 residues. The V and J ends lost 2 bases and 9 bases respectively, with 17 bases between them. This chain's CDR3 is CASSYGGPESISPLHF. The DNA of the CDR3 is TGTGCCAGCAGTTACGGCGGCCCGGAAAGCATTTCACCCCTCCACTTT.

CDR3 sequence (DNA): TGTGCCAGCCAGGGGACTGGGAACACTGAAGCTTTCTTT. This translates into CASQGTGNTEAFF. The chain uses TRBV6-5 and TRBJ1-1, with a weak D call TRBD1 (6 bases). Trimming shortened V by 8 bases and J by 1 base, and 11 bases separated the two germline ends. Germline CDR1 MNHEY, CDR2 SVGAGI. CDR3 length: 13 residues.

The chain links TRBV5-1 to TRBJ1-1; D is ambiguous. The germline gives CDR1 SGHRS, CDR2 YFSETQ. V dropped 1 base and J dropped 6 bases, with 10 bases sitting between them. The CDR3 totals 13 residues. CDR3 nucleotides: TGCGCCAGCAGCTTGCCGGGTATTCCTGAAGCTTTCTTT. The encoded protein is CASSLPGIPEAFF.

The chain couples TRBV2 to TRBJ1-6, with a weak D call TRBD1 (5 bases). Deletions cut 5 bases from V and 10 bases from J, with 12 bases between. The CDR3 extends over 13 amino acids. From germline, CDR1 is SNHLY and CDR2 FYNNEI. The CDR3, as DNA: TGTGCCAGCAGTCCTAGAGGGGACTCACCCCTCCACTTT. Protein: CASSPRGDSPLHF.

V and J are TRBV18 and TRBJ1-5, with a possible D match to TRBD1 (5 bases). V was pared by 0 bases and J by 9 bases, with 15 bases between. This CDR3 has 15 residues. Germline CDR1 reads KGHSH; CDR2 reads LQKENI. The CDR3 reads CASSPPGVAGGPQHF. The CDR3, as DNA: TGTGCCAGCTCACCACCGGGGGTCGCCGGGGGGCCCCAGCATTTT. The variable domain in full, with the rest retrieved from reference TRBV18 and TRBJ1-5, is NAGVMQNPRHLVRRRGQEARLRCSPMKGHSHVYWYRQLPEEGLKFMVYLQKENIIDESGMPKERFSAEFPKEGPSILRIQQVVRGDSAAYFCASSPPGVAGGPQHFGDGTRLSIL.

The chain is built from TRBV7-9 and TRBJ2-1, with 7 bases lining up with TRBD1. Trimming removed 7 bases from V and 3 bases from J; junction bases left unmatched: 6. CDR1 is SEHNR and CDR2 is FQNEAQ in the germline V gene (reference sequence). CDR3 size: 14 residues. In nucleotides, the CDR3 is TGTGCCAGCAAGGGGGCACTATTCTACAATGAGCAGTTCTTC. Translation gives CASKGALFYNEQFF.

This chain uses TRBV21-1 with TRBJ1-6; the table names TRBD1, a call not compared with the DNA. TRBV21-1 represents a pseudogene. This CDR3 region has 15 residues. The DNA for the CDR3 is TGTGCCAGCAGCAAAGTGACAGATAATAATTCACCCCTCCACTTT. Translated, it gives CASSKVTDNNSPLHF.

The chain combines TRBV18 with TRBJ1-5; D is ambiguous. Trimming took 2 bases from V and 1 from J, leaving 6 bases between them. CDR1 KGHSH and CDR2 LQKENI come from the germline V gene. This CDR3 has 14 amino acids. CDR3 nucleotides: TGTGCCAGCTCACCAGGGTTGAGCAATCAGCCCCAGCATTTT. It codes for CASSPGLSNQPQHF.

To note about this clone: Distinct nucleotide sequences in the sample also encode this CDR3. The gene calls are TRBV7-6 and TRBJ2-7, with 8 nucleotides matching TRBD2. J lost 3 bases, V lost 1 base, and 2 bases had no gene match. The germline CDR1 and CDR2 sequences are SGHVS and FNYEAQ. The CDR3 runs 14 residues. CDR3 amino acids: CASSLVAGGYEQYF. For the CDR3, the DNA is TGTGCCAGCAGCTTAGTGGCGGGAGGCTACGAGCAGTACTTC.

The chain couples TRBV19 to TRBJ2-5; 12 bases agree with TRBD2. Trimming removed 2 bases from V and 5 bases from J; junction bases left unmatched: 0. Germline V CDR1 and CDR2: LNHDA, SQIVND (reference sequence). The CDR3 spans 14 residues. CDR3 nucleotide sequence: TGTGCCAGTAGTATACTAGCGGGGGGGGAGACCCAGTACTTC. This codes for CASSILAGGETQYF.

The rearrangement uses TRBV29-1 and TRBJ1-1; 9 nucleotides align to TRBD1. In germline, CDR1 is SQVTM, CDR2 ANQGSEA. J gave up 5 bases and V 4 bases, and 5 bases lay outside the gene matches. The CDR3 contains 13 residues. CDR3 nucleotides: TGCAGCGTTGTACAGGGGGCTGGGACTGAAGCTTTCTTT. Its protein product is CSVVQGAGTEAFF.